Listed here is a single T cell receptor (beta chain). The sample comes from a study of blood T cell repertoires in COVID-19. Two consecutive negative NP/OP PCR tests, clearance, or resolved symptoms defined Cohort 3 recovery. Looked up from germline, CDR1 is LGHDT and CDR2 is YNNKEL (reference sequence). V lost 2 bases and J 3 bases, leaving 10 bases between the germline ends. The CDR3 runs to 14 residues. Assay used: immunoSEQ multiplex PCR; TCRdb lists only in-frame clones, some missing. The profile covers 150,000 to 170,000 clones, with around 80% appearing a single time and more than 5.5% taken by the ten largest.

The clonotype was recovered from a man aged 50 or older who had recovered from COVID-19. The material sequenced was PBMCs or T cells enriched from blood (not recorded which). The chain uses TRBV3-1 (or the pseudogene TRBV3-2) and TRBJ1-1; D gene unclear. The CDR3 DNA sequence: TGTGCCAGCAGCCAAAGGGTAGCGTACACTGAAGCTTTCTTT. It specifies CASSQRVAYTEAFF.